This passage covers 16 T cell receptor beta chains from one sample sequenced in a study of vaccination effects on CD4 cells after COVID-19. In the ViraFEST assay, antigen-specific CD4+ clonotypes were identified by expansion after peptide-pool stimulation. Culture proceeded for under twelve days, and CD4+ T cells were then isolated. Vaccine recipients had no previous SARS-CoV-2 infection; their nucleocapsid antibodies were negative. TCRdb's copy holds only in-frame clones and misses some; the assay was immunoSEQ multiplex PCR. Among tens of thousands of clones listed, about four fifths were seen once. For these TCRs, the target antigens are not known. The sequencing here drew on CD4+ T cells from PBMCs cultured with SARS-CoV-2 spike peptides, taken before COVID-19 vaccination. The receptor source for this set is a human donor who received a COVID-19 vaccine.

The chain combines TRBV6-2 or TRBV6-3 with TRBJ2-7, with D maybe TRBD1 (5 bases). Germline V CDR1 and CDR2: MNHEY, SVGEGT. The CDR3 loop spans 15 amino acids. V was cut by 6 bases and J by 0 bases, with 15 bases left in between. CDR3 loop: CASSSFGASSYEQYV. The DNA of the CDR3 is TGTGCCAGCAGCTCGTTTGGGGCAAGCTCCTACGAGCAGTACGTC.

The rearrangement links TRBV4-2 to TRBJ2-5; TRBD2 matches 7 bases. This CDR3 contains 16 residues. The germline V gene has CDR1 LGHNA and CDR2 YNFKEQ. Trimming removed 0 bases from V and 1 base from J; junction bases left unmatched: 5. The CDR3 coding sequence is TGTGCCAGCAGCCAAGAATTGGGGGGGGTCCAAGAGACCCAGTACTTC. Protein: CASSQELGGVQETQYF.

The chain employs TRBV7-9 and TRBJ2-3; 9 bases agree with TRBD2. CDR1 and CDR2 from the germline V gene are SEHNR and FQNEAQ (reference sequence). With V trimmed by 3 bases and J by 4 bases, 11 bases remained unmatched. This CDR3 is built from 17 residues. CDR3 sequence (DNA): TGTGCCAGCAGCTTCGGGGGGGCTAGCGGGGCGGCAGATACGCAGTATTTT. It codes for CASSFGGASGAADTQYF.

This clone was found a few times. The chain employs TRBV12-5 and TRBJ2-2, with 8 bases that match TRBD2. V was pared by 6 bases and J by 5 bases, with 8 bases of the junction left unmatched. The CDR3 runs to 15 residues. Looked up from germline, CDR1 is LGHNT and CDR2 is FRNRAP. CDR3 DNA sequence: TGTGCTAGTGGCCTAATGCGGGGGGCGACCGGGGAGCTGTTTTTT. The encoded protein is CASGLMRGATGELFF.

The chain combines TRBV9 with TRBJ2-5; 7 bases fit TRBD1. This CDR3 has 14 amino acids. The V gene's germline CDR1 is SGDLS and CDR2 YYNGEE. J gave up 2 bases and V 3 bases, and 4 bases lay outside the gene matches. In DNA form, the CDR3 reads TGTGCCAGCAGCGCCAAGGGACAGCAAGAGACCCAGTACTTC. It yields the protein CASSAKGQQETQYF.

The gene calls are TRBV18 and TRBJ1-5; TRBD1 is a possible D gene (6 bases). Germline CDR1 reads KGHSH; CDR2 reads LQKENI. Trimming stripped 6 bases from V and 3 bases from J, with 15 bases between. CDR3 length: 15 amino acids. This chain's CDR3 is CASSPEQGLNQPQHF. CDR3 sequence (DNA): TGTGCCAGCTCCCCCGAACAGGGACTCAATCAGCCCCAGCATTTT.

The chain couples TRBV24-1 to TRBJ1-4, with 9 bases matching TRBD1. CDR1 KGHDR and CDR2 SFDVKD come from the germline V gene. Trimming took 4 bases from V and 7 from J; bases not matched to a gene: 6. This CDR3 region has 15 residues. In nucleotides, the CDR3 is TGTGCCACCAGTGACCCGACAGGGGGTGGTGAAAAACTGTTTTTT. It encodes CATSDPTGGGEKLFF.

The chain combines TRBV6-4 with TRBJ1-1; D is unclear. The CDR3 is 16 residues long. V gave up 6 bases and J gave up 1 base, with 18 bases separating them. Germline V CDR1 and CDR2: MRHNA, SNTAGT. The DNA for the CDR3 is TGTGCCAGCAGCACCTCGGAGGTAAGAAGGAACACTGAAGCTTTCTTT. Translated, it gives CASSTSEVRRNTEAFF.

V gene TRBV6-6 combines with J gene TRBJ1-3, with D possibly TRBD1 on 5 matching bases. V was cut by 0 bases and J by 4 bases, with 10 bases left in between. CDR1 and CDR2 (germline): MNHNY, SVGAGI (reference sequence). The CDR3 runs to 15 residues. CDR3 DNA: TGTGCCAGCAGTTACTCGACAGCGCACGGAAACACCATATATTTT. Translating gives CASSYSTAHGNTIYF.

DNA of the CDR3: TGTGCCTGGGGGGTGGCCCGGACAGGGCGTTCTGGAAACACCATATATTTT. This translates into CAWGVARTGRSGNTIYF. The gene calls are TRBV30 and TRBJ1-3, with 8 bases fitting TRBD1. This CDR3 comprises 17 residues. Germline CDR1 is GTSNPN and CDR2 is SVGIG (reference sequence). J was trimmed by 1 base and V by 5 bases; bases with no gene match: 13.

The V and J genes are TRBV24-1 and TRBJ2-2; 7 bases match TRBD2. The CDR3 is 16 residues long. Per the germline V gene, CDR1 is KGHDR and CDR2 is SFDVKD. Trimming cost V 2 bases and J 1 base; bases outside gene matches: 3. For the CDR3, the DNA is TGTGCCACCAGTGATTGGCGGGGGAAGAACACCGGGGAGCTGTTTTTT. It encodes CATSDWRGKNTGELFF.

The chain is built from TRBV19 and TRBJ2-5; 10 nucleotides agree with TRBD1. CDR1 and CDR2 (germline): LNHDA, SQIVND (reference sequence). The CDR3 sequence is 15 residues long. V dropped 7 bases and J dropped 3; count of bases not matched to a gene: 8. This chain's CDR3 is CASTPRGTGEETQYF. The CDR3 DNA reads as TGTGCCAGTACCCCAAGGGGGACAGGGGAAGAGACCCAGTACTTC.

This chain links TRBV4-1 with TRBJ1-2; 7 bases map to TRBD1. The CDR3 is made up of 15 amino acids. The germline V gene has CDR1 MGHRA and CDR2 YSYEKL. J gave up 0 bases and V 6 bases, and 7 bases lay outside the gene matches. DNA for the CDR3: TGCGCCAGCAGACGGCCAGGGGGGGCTAACTATGGCTACACCTTC. Its protein product is CASRRPGGANYGYTF.

The genes are TRBV7-9 and TRBJ1-3; tentatively, D is TRBD1 (6 bases). The CDR3 totals 13 residues. Trimming shortened V by 11 bases and J by 0 bases, and 11 bases separated the two germline ends. Germline loops: CDR1 SEHNR, CDR2 FQNEAQ (reference sequence). The chain's CDR3 is CARQVLSGNTIYF. The CDR3 nucleotides read TGTGCCCGACAGGTACTCTCTGGAAACACCATATATTTT.

This chain connects TRBV28 to TRBJ1-2; the match to TRBD1 covers 10 bases. The CDR3 covers 15 residues. V lost 6 bases and J lost 8; bases outside the gene matches: 12. Germline lookup yields CDR1 MDHEN and CDR2 SYDVKM. The CDR3 DNA is TGTGCCAGCAGCTCTTGGGGGACAGGGGTGTCGGGCTACACCTTC. Its translation: CASSSWGTGVSGYTF.

This clone has just a few counts. The rearrangement uses TRBV2 and TRBJ2-5, with 10 bases matching TRBD2. There are 13 residues in the CDR3. J lost 4 bases, V lost 11 bases, and 7 bases had no gene match. Germline V gives CDR1 SNHLY, CDR2 FYNNEI. The CDR3 loop reads CAGSLAGVETQYF. In DNA, the CDR3 is TGTGCCGGGTCGCTAGCGGGGGTAGAGACCCAGTACTTC.